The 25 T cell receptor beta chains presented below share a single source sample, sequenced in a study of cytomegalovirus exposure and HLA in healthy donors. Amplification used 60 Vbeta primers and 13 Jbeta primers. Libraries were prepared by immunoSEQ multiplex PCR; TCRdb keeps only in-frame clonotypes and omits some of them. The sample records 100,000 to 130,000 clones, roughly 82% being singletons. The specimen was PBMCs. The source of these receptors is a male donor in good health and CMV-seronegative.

The CDR3 DNA sequence: TGTGCCAGTAGTATAGGGGACAGCGGTAATGAAAAACTGTTTTTT. This codes for CASSIGDSGNEKLFF. V is TRBV19 and J is TRBJ1-4, with 7 bases fitting TRBD1. The V segment lost 1 base and the J segment 4 bases; nucleotides outside the gene matches: 3. Germline values: CDR1 LNHDA, CDR2 SQIVND (reference sequence). The CDR3 extends over 15 amino acids.

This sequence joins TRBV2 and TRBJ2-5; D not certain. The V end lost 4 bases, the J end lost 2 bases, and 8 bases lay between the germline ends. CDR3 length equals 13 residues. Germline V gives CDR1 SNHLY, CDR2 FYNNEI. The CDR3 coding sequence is TGTGCCAGCAGTGTTGGGCAGCAAGAGACCCAGTACTTC. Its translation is CASSVGQQETQYF.

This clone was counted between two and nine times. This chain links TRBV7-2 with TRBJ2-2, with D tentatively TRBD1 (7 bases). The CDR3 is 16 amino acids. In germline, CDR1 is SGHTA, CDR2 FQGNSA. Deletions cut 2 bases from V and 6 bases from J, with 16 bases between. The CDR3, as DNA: TGTGCCAGCAGCTTAAGGTCGGGCAGGGGGGCCGGGGAGCTGTTTTTT. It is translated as CASSLRSGRGAGELFF.

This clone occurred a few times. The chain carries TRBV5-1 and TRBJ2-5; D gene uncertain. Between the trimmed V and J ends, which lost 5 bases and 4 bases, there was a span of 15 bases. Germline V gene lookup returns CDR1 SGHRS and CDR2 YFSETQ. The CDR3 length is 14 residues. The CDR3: CASSTTGFGETQYF. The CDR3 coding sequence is TGCGCCAGCAGTACAACGGGTTTTGGAGAGACCCAGTACTTC. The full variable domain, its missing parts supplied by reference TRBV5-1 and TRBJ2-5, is KAGVTQTPRYLIKTRGQQVTLSCSPISGHRSVSWYQQTPGQGLQFLFEYFSETQRNKGNFPGRFSGRQFSNSRSEMNVSTLELGDSALYLCASSTTGFGETQYFGPGTRLLVL.

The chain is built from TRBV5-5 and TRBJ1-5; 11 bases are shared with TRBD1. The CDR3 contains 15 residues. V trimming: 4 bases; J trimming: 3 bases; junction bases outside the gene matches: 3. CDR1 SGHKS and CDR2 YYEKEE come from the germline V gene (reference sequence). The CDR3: CASSPGQGDNQPQHF. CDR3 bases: TGTGCCAGCAGCCCGGGACAGGGGGACAATCAGCCCCAGCATTTT.

The DNA for the CDR3 is TGTGCCAGCAGTCAGCCTCAGACAGGCCTCTACACCTTC. As protein: CASSQPQTGLYTF. This chain uses TRBV28 with TRBJ1-2; D might be TRBD1 (6 bases). Trimming cost V 5 bases and J 10 bases, with 17 bases left between them. This CDR3 contains 13 residues. Germline lookup yields CDR1 MDHEN and CDR2 SYDVKM.

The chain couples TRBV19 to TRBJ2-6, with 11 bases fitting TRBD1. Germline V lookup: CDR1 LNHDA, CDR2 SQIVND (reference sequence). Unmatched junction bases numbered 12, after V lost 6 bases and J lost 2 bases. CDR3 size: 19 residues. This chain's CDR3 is CASRTGTGGSSAGANVLTF. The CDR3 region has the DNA TGTGCCAGTAGGACCGGGACAGGGGGATCATCTGCTGGGGCCAACGTCCTGACTTTC.

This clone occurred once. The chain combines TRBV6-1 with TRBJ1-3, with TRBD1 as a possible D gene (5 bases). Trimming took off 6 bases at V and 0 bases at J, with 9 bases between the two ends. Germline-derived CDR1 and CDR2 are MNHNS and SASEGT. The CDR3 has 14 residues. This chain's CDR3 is CASRRGHSGNTIYF. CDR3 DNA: TGTGCCAGCAGGCGGGGCCACTCTGGAAACACCATATATTTT.

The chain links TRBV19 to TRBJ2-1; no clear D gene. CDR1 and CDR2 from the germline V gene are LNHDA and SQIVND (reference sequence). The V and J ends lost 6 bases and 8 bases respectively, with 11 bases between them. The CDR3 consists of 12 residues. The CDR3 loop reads CASRTSRDEQFF. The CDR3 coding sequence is TGTGCCAGTAGGACTTCACGCGATGAGCAGTTCTTC.

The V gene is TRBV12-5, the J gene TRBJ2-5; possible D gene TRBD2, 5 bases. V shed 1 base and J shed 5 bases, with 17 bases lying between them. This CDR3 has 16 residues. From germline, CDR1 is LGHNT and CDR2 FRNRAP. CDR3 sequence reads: CASGLDVGSSRETQYF. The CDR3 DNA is TGTGCTAGTGGTTTGGACGTGGGGTCTAGCAGGGAGACCCAGTACTTC.

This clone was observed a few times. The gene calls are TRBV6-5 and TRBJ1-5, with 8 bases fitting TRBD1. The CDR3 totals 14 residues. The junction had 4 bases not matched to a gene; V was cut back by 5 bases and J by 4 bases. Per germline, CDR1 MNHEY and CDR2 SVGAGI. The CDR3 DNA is TGTGCCAGCAGTGGACAGGGCGGGAATCAGCCCCAGCATTTT. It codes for CASSGQGGNQPQHF.

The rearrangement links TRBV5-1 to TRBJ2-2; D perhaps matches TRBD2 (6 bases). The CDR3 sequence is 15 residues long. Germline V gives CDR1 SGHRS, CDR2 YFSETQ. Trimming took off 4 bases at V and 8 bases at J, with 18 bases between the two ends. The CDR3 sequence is CASSMSRDLFGELFF. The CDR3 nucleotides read TGCGCCAGCAGCATGTCCCGGGACTTGTTTGGGGAGCTGTTTTTT.

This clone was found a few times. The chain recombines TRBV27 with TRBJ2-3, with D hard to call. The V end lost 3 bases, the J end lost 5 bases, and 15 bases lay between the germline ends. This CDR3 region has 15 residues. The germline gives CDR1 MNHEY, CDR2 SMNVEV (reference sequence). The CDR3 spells CASSFGISTGDTQYF. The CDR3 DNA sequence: TGTGCCAGCAGTTTTGGTATTTCCACCGGAGATACGCAGTATTTT.

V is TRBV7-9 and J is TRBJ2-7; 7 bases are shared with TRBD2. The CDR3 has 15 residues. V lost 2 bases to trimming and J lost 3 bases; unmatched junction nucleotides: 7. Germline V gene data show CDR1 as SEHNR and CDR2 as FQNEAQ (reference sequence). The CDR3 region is CASSLPSTSFYEQYF. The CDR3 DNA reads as TGTGCCAGCAGCTTACCCTCGACTAGCTTCTACGAGCAGTACTTC.

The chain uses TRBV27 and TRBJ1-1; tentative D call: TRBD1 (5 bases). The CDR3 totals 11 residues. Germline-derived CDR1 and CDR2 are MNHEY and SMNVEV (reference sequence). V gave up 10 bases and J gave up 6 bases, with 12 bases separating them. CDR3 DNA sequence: TGTGCCACCGGGGGAGGCCCTGAAGCTTTCTTT. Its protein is CATGGGPEAFF.

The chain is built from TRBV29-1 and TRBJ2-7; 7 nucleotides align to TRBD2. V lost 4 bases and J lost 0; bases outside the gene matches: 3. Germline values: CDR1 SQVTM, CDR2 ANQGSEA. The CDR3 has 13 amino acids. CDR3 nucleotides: TGCAGCGTTGGGCTAGCGGTCTCCTACGAGCAGTACTTC. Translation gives CSVGLAVSYEQYF.

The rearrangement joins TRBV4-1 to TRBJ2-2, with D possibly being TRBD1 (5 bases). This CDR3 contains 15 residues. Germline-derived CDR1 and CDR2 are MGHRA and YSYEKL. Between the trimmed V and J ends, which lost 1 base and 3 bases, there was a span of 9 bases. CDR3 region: CASSQGGLDTGELFF. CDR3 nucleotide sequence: TGCGCCAGCAGCCAAGGGGGCTTAGACACCGGGGAGCTGTTTTTT.

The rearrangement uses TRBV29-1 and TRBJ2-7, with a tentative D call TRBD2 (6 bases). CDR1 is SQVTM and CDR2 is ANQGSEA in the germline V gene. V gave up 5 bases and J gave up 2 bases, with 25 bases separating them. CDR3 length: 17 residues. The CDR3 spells CSVISAGSSGITYEQYF. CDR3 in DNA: TGCAGCGTTATCAGCGCGGGATCTTCCGGCATCACCTACGAGCAGTACTTC.

CDR3 DNA: TGCGCCAGCAGCCCTGGGTCGGGGGAAGACACTGAAGCTTTCTTT. As protein: CASSPGSGEDTEAFF. The chain joins TRBV4-1 to TRBJ1-1, with D perhaps matching TRBD1 (5 bases). Deletions cut 4 bases from V and 3 bases from J, with 15 bases between. This CDR3 spans 15 amino acids. Germline loops: CDR1 MGHRA, CDR2 YSYEKL.

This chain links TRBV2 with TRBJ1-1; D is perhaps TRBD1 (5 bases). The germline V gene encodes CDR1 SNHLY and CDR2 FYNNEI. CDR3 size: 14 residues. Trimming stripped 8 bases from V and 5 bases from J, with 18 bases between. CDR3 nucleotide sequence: TGTGCCAGCCAGGGTAGGACCCGAGGTACTGAAGCTTTCTTT. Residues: CASQGRTRGTEAFF.

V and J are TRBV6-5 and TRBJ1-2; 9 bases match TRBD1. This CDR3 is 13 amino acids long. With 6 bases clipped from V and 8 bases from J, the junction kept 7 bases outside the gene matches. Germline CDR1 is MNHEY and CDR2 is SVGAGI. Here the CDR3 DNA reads TGTGCCAGCAGCTCCCATGACAGGGGGGGCTACACCTTC. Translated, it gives CASSSHDRGGYTF.

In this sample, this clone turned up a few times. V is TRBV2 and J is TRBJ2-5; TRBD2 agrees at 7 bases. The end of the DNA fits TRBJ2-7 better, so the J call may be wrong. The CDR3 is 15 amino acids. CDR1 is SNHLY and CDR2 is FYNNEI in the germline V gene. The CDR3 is CASSEMAGVSYEQYF. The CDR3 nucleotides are TGTGCCAGCAGTGAAATGGCGGGAGTTTCCTACGAGCAGTACTTC.

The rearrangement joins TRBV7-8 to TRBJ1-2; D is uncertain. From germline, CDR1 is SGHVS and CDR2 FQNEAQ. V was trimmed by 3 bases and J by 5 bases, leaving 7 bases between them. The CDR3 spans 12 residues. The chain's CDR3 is CASSLALYGYTF. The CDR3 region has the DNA TGTGCCAGCAGCTTGGCCTTATATGGCTACACCTTC.

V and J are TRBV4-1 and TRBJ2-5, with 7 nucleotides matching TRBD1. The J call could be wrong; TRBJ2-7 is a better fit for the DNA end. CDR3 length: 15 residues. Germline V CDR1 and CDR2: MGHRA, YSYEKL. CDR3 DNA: TGCGCCAGCAGCCAAGATCAGGGGGAGTGGTACGAGCAGTACTTC. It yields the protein CASSQDQGEWYEQYF.

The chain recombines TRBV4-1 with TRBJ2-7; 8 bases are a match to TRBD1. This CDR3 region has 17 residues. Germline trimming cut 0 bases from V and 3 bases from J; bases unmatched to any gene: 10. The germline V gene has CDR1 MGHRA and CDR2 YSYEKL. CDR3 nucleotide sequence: TGCGCCAGCAGCCAAGATGAGGTACAGGGGGAAGGCTACGAGCAGTACTTC. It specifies CASSQDEVQGEGYEQYF.